The 15 T cell receptor beta chains presented below share a single source sample, sequenced in a study of blood T cell repertoires in COVID-19. Clones were sequenced by immunoSEQ multiplex PCR, and TCRdb holds only the in-frame ones, with some missing. The sample carries fewer than 350,000 clones, 87% recorded once. The sample was peripheral blood. The receptors here all came from a woman aged 45 to 65 who had recovered from COVID-19.

The chain carries TRBV18 and TRBJ2-7; D perhaps matches TRBD1 (5 bases). Germline-derived CDR1 and CDR2 are KGHSH and LQKENI. This CDR3 region has 14 residues. V lost 5 bases and J 1 base, leaving 12 bases between the germline ends. CDR3 amino acids: CASSKTVGSYEQYF. CDR3 coding DNA: TGTGCCAGCTCAAAGACAGTTGGATCCTACGAGCAGTACTTC. Using reference TRBV18 and TRBJ2-7 for the parts outside the CDR3, the full variable domain is NAGVMQNPRHLVRRRGQEARLRCSPMKGHSHVYWYRQLPEEGLKFMVYLQKENIIDESGMPKERFSAEFPKEGPSILRIQQVVRGDSAAYFCASSKTVGSYEQYFGPGTRLTVT.

This chain connects TRBV12-3 or TRBV12-4 to TRBJ2-2; D uncertain. V shed 5 bases and J shed 7 bases, with 11 bases lying between them. This CDR3 is built from 13 residues. CDR3 nucleotides: TGTGCCAGCAGTCCCACCGCGGTCGGGGAGCTGTTTTTT. It translates to CASSPTAVGELFF.

The chain uses TRBV2 and TRBJ2-5, with 7 bases lining up with TRBD2. The V gene end was trimmed by 7 bases and the J gene end by 5 bases; junction bases not matched to a gene: 13. Germline V gives CDR1 SNHLY, CDR2 FYNNEI. The CDR3 runs to 15 residues. The DNA for the CDR3 is TGTGCCAGCACTCGACTAGCTGTTGGTTGGGAGACCCAGTACTTC. It translates to CASTRLAVGWETQYF.

This CDR3 reads CASSRQRNTEAFF. The CDR3 bases are TGTGCCAGCAGTCGACAGAGAAACACTGAAGCTTTCTTT. The V call is TRBV27, the J call TRBJ1-1; D may be TRBD1 (5 bases). The CDR3 extends over 13 amino acids. Deletions cut 5 bases from V and 2 bases from J, with 9 bases between. Looked up from germline, CDR1 is MNHEY and CDR2 is SMNVEV (reference sequence).

Notes on this clone: The junction departs from germline at one end; a sequencing error may be responsible. The J gene is TRBJ1-2, the V gene TRBV7-2; D is uncertain. The CDR3 is 13 residues long. Per the germline V gene, CDR1 is SGHTA and CDR2 is FQGNSA. The CDR3 sequence: CASSLEEGTGHTF. CDR3 coding DNA: TGTGCCAGCAGCTTAGAGGAGGGTACTGGCCACACCTTC. The whole variable domain, remainder taken from reference TRBV7-2 and TRBJ1-2, is GAGVSQSPSNKVTEKGKDVELRCDPISGHTALYWYRQSLGQGLEFLIYFQGNSAPDKSGLPSDRFSAERTGGSVSTLTIQRTQQEDSAVYLCASSLEEGTGHTFGSGTRLTVV.

This clone appeared once. The V gene is TRBV7-8, the J gene TRBJ2-1; 9 nucleotides agree with TRBD1. The V segment lost 7 bases and the J segment 3 bases; nucleotides outside the gene matches: 10. CDR1 and CDR2 (germline): SGHVS, FQNEAQ. CDR3 length: 16 residues. The CDR3 reads CASTKKGGQGYNEQFF. CDR3 nucleotides: TGTGCCAGCACCAAAAAGGGGGGACAGGGCTACAATGAGCAGTTCTTC.

J is TRBJ1-1 and V is TRBV27; D gene ambiguous. Germline CDR1 reads MNHEY; CDR2 reads SMNVEV (reference sequence). V shed 6 bases and J shed 0 bases, with 17 bases lying between them. This CDR3 has 16 residues. CDR3 protein: CASRTVTGRMNTEAFF. CDR3 nucleotides: TGTGCCAGCAGGACGGTGACGGGAAGGATGAACACTGAAGCTTTCTTT.

CDR3 region: CASSPPGALDADTQYF. In DNA form, the CDR3 reads TGTGCCAGCAGTCCACCAGGGGCGCTGGACGCAGATACGCAGTATTTT. V and J are TRBV28 and TRBJ2-3, with D perhaps TRBD1 (6 bases). Trimming removed 5 bases from V and 4 bases from J, with 19 bases in between. CDR3 length equals 16 residues. CDR1 is MDHEN and CDR2 is SYDVKM in the germline V gene.

The CDR3 DNA sequence: TGTGCCAGCTCACCACCATGGGACAGCTACGAGCAGTACTTC. This translates into CASSPPWDSYEQYF. The chain combines TRBV18 with TRBJ2-7; 7 bases fit TRBD1. Germline loops: CDR1 KGHSH, CDR2 LQKENI. J was trimmed by 3 bases and V by 0 bases; bases with no gene match: 2. The CDR3 consists of 14 residues.

V and J are TRBV5-1 and TRBJ2-2; 9 bases align to TRBD2. J gave up 4 bases and V 0 bases, and 7 bases lay outside the gene matches. Looked up from germline, CDR1 is SGHRS and CDR2 is YFSETQ. The CDR3 runs to 17 residues. The CDR3 coding sequence is TGCGCCAGCAGCTTGGCCGCGGGGGGGCGCAGCACCGGGGAGCTGTTTTTT. Its translation is CASSLAAGGRSTGELFF.

This chain links TRBV3-1 (or the pseudogene TRBV3-2) with TRBJ2-7; a weak D match, TRBD1 (6 bases). V was trimmed by 0 bases and J by 2 bases, leaving 11 bases between them. Germline V gene sequence: CDR1 LGHDT, CDR2 YNNKEL (reference sequence). The CDR3 spans 15 residues. CDR3 DNA: TGTGCCAGCAGCCAAGACTCCAGGGGCCCCTACGAGCAGTACTTC. It specifies CASSQDSRGPYEQYF.

This rearrangement joins TRBV21-1 to TRBJ2-5; the listed D gene, TRBD1, was not tested against the DNA. TRBV21-1 is deemed a pseudogene. This CDR3 has 14 residues. CDR3 in DNA: TGTGCCAGCGAAGGTGGTAGGGGGCAAGAGACCCAGTACTTC. It codes for CASEGGRGQETQYF.

V usage is TRBV27 and J usage is TRBJ2-7; a weak D match, TRBD1 (5 bases). The germline gives CDR1 MNHEY, CDR2 SMNVEV (reference sequence). The CDR3 spans 13 residues. V was pared by 6 bases and J by 2 bases, with 11 bases between. This CDR3 is CASRQDGTYEQYF. The DNA for the CDR3 is TGTGCCAGCAGACAGGACGGTACCTACGAGCAGTACTTC.

The V call is TRBV6-2 or TRBV6-3, the J call TRBJ1-3; 11 positions agree with TRBD1. This CDR3 contains 15 residues. The V gene's germline CDR1 is MNHEY and CDR2 SVGEGT. V was pared by 6 bases and J by 2 bases, with 3 bases of the junction left unmatched. This CDR3 is CASSPDRGPGNTIYF. The CDR3 DNA is TGTGCCAGCAGCCCGGACAGGGGGCCTGGAAACACCATATATTTT.

The rearrangement links TRBV10-1 to TRBJ2-7; D is possibly TRBD1 (5 bases). Deletions cut 0 bases from V and 6 bases from J, with 15 bases between. Germline CDR1 is WNHNN and CDR2 is SYGVQD (reference sequence). The CDR3 runs to 15 residues. This CDR3 is CASSESGRTGREQYF. The CDR3 DNA reads TGCGCCAGCAGTGAGTCGGGCAGAACAGGACGCGAGCAGTACTTC.